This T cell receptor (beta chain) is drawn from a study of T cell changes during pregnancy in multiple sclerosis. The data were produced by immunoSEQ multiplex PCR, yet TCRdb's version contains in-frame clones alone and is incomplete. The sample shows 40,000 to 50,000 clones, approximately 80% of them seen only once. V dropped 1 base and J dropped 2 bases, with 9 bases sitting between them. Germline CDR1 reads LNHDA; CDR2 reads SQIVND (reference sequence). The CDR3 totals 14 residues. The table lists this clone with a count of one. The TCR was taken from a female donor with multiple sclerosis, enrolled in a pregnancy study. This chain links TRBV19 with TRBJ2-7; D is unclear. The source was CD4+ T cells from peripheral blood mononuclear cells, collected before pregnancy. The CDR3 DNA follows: TGTGCCAGTAGTATAGGAGGCAGCCCCTACGAGCAGTACTTC. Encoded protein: CASSIGGSPYEQYF.